This is a list of T cell receptor beta chains from one sample in a study of Ad26.COV2.S vaccination and SARS-CoV-2 variants. Measured with immunoSEQ multiplex PCR; TCRdb has only the in-frame clones, and not every one. The data contain 380,000 or so clones, 83% of them seen just once; the ten biggest clones take up about 7.4%. Sequenced here: peripheral blood, sampled in a trial of Ad26.COV2.S vaccine versus placebo. All receptors come from a person aged 18-60 years who received the Ad26.COV2.S COVID-19 vaccine or a placebo. The CDR3 runs from the conserved cysteine through the conserved F or W. The D gene is left open where the match is weak. Clone size, where shown, is once, few, many, or a class for clones that have expanded.

D: -
V: TRBV24-1
size: -
J: TRBJ1-1
CDR3: CATRFRGLVSGLGHGRAMNTEAFF
DNA: TGTGCCACCCGGTTTAGGGGCCTCGTCTCGGGGCTGGGCCACGGGAGAGCTATGAACACTGAAGCTTTCTTT

D: TRBD1
V: TRBV5-4
size: -
J: TRBJ1-4
CDR3: CASSTQGSGNEKLFF
DNA: TGTGCCAGCAGCACACAGGGGTCGGGGAATGAAAAACTGTTTTTT

D: -
V: TRBV18
size: -
J: TRBJ1-4
CDR3: CASSLGRGATNEKLFF
DNA: TGTGCCAGCTCCCTCGGCAGAGGGGCAACTAATGAAAAACTGTTTTTT

D: -
V: TRBV11-3
size: once
J: TRBJ1-1
CDR3: CASSNRVYGTEAFF
DNA: TGTGCCAGCAGCAACAGGGTTTATGGCACTGAAGCTTTCTTT

D: TRBD1
V: TRBV27
size: -
J: TRBJ2-7
CDR3: CASTSRGQGRNEQYF
DNA: TGTGCCAGCACCTCACGGGGACAGGGGAGAAACGAGCAGTACTTC

D: -
V: TRBV12-3/TRBV12-4
size: -
J: TRBJ1-1
CDR3: CASTVGNTEAFF
DNA: TGTGCCAGCACTGTCGGGAACACTGAAGCTTTCTTT

D: -
V: TRBV30
size: once
J: TRBJ1-1
CDR3: CAVRANTEAFF
DNA: TGTGCCGTCCGGGCGAACACTGAAGCTTTCTTT

D: -
V: TRBV15
size: -
J: TRBJ2-7
CDR3: CATSRERGTYEQYF
DNA: TGTGCCACCAGCAGAGAACGAGGAACCTACGAGCAGTACTTC

D: -
V: TRBV2
size: -
J: TRBJ2-7
CDR3: CASSRRGPLEQYF
DNA: TGTGCCAGCAGCCGCCGCGGCCCGCTCGAGCAGTACTTC

D: TRBD2
V: TRBV5-4
size: -
J: TRBJ2-3
CDR3: CASTRDYGGATDTQYF
DNA: TGTGCCAGCACCCGGGATTACGGGGGGGCCACAGATACGCAGTATTTT

D: TRBD2
V: TRBV5-4
size: -
J: TRBJ2-5
CDR3: CASSSPGLAGTQYF
DNA: TGTGCCAGCAGCTCGCCGGGACTAGCGGGGACCCAGTACTTC

D: -
V: TRBV7-9
size: -
J: TRBJ1-6
CDR3: CASSSARGVDNSPLHF
DNA: TGTGCCAGCAGCTCCGCGCGGGGAGTGGATAATTCACCCCTCCACTTT

D: -
V: TRBV12-3/TRBV12-4
size: once
J: TRBJ2-5
CDR3: CASSFSGQETQYF
DNA: TGTGCCAGCAGTTTTTCCGGCCAAGAGACCCAGTACTTC

D: -
V: TRBV7-2
size: -
J: TRBJ1-2
CDR3: CARGEGVGVGYTF
DNA: TGTGCCAGGGGCGAGGGGGTTGGGGTCGGCTACACCTTC

D: -
V: TRBV12-3/TRBV12-4
size: once
J: TRBJ1-2
CDR3: CASSRGSNYGYTF
DNA: TGTGCCAGCAGTCGGGGCTCTAACTATGGCTACACCTTC

D: -
V: TRBV4-2
size: -
J: TRBJ1-1
CDR3: CASSQDGMNTEAFF
DNA: TGTGCCAGCAGCCAAGACGGTATGAACACTGAAGCTTTCTTT

D: -
V: TRBV5-1
size: -
J: TRBJ1-2
CDR3: CASRVTGSGYTF
DNA: TGCGCCAGCCGGGTAACAGGTTCCGGCTACACCTTC

D: TRBD1
V: TRBV18
size: -
J: TRBJ1-1
CDR3: CASSPGTGDLRATEAFF
DNA: TGTGCCAGCTCCCCCGGGACAGGGGACCTTCGGGCGACTGAAGCTTTCTTT

D: TRBD2
V: TRBV19
size: few
J: TRBJ2-7
CDR3: CASRETSGIGEQYF
DNA: TGTGCCAGTAGGGAGACTAGCGGGATTGGGGAGCAGTACTTC